A single sample gave rise to the 30 T cell receptor beta chains below, sequenced in a study of early T cells in non-severe SARS-CoV-2 infection. TCRdb processed the 5' RACE reads anew with MiXCR; each CDR3 protein has one entry. The profile shows tens of thousands of distinct CDR3 sequences, 8.2% of them singletons. The specimen sequenced was whole blood. Receptors were obtained from an adult who was a healthcare worker with PCR-confirmed SARS-CoV-2 infection or an uninfected control (not recorded which).

In its sample, this clonotype was seen many times. The V gene is TRBV4-1, the J gene TRBJ2-7; TRBD1 agrees at 7 bases. Per the germline V gene, CDR1 is MGHRA and CDR2 is YSYEKL. The V gene end was trimmed by 0 bases and the J gene end by 4 bases; junction bases not matched to a gene: 3. CDR3 length equals 14 residues. The CDR3 protein is CASSQDLQGYEQYF. CDR3 sequence (DNA): TGCGCCAGCAGCCAAGATTTACAGGGGTACGAGCAGTACTTC.

The sample holds a few counts of this clonotype. The chain joins TRBV2 to TRBJ1-2; D gene uncertain. Germline lookup yields CDR1 SNHLY and CDR2 FYNNEI. V lost 6 bases and J lost 5, with 16 bases in between. The CDR3 contains 14 residues. This chain's CDR3 is CASRPPQQGYGYTF. The CDR3 DNA is TGTGCCAGCAGGCCCCCACAGCAAGGATATGGCTACACCTTC.

There are many counts of this clonotype. The chain employs TRBV14 and TRBJ2-3, with D possibly being TRBD1 (7 bases). Trimming removed 1 base at V and 0 bases at J, with 11 bases between. The CDR3 length is 16 residues. From germline, CDR1 is SGHDN and CDR2 FVKESK. The CDR3 protein is CASSQARGTSTDTQYF. In DNA form, the CDR3 reads TGTGCCAGCAGCCAAGCCAGGGGGACTAGCACAGATACGCAGTATTTT.

The chain joins TRBV5-5 to TRBJ2-7, with 8 bases aligning to TRBD1. There are 16 residues in the CDR3. Germline CDR1 is SGHKS and CDR2 is YYEKEE (reference sequence). The ends lost 4 bases at V and 0 bases at J; junction bases unmatched: 9. The CDR3 DNA reads as TGTGCCAGCAGCCGGACAGGGACAGCAACCTCCTACGAGCAGTACTTC. It yields the protein CASSRTGTATSYEQYF.

This chain connects TRBV5-1 to TRBJ1-1; TRBD1 aligns across 10 bases. Germline V lookup: CDR1 SGHRS, CDR2 YFSETQ. The CDR3 spans 15 residues. With V trimmed by 4 bases and J by 5 bases, 8 bases remained unmatched. The CDR3 DNA follows: TGCGCCAGCAGCCCTCGACAGGGGGCAGGGACTGAAGCTTTCTTT. This gives the protein CASSPRQGAGTEAFF.

V and J are TRBV10-2 and TRBJ2-1; a possible D gene is TRBD2 (6 bases). Germline CDR1 WSHSY, CDR2 SAAADI. This CDR3 region has 14 residues. The V and J ends lost 4 bases and 8 bases respectively, with 15 bases between them. The CDR3 bases are TGCGCCAGCAGTGGAATGGGGGGATTGGATGAGCAGTTCTTC. It yields the protein CASSGMGGLDEQFF.

This clonotype was detected a few times. The J gene is TRBJ1-6, the V gene TRBV12-3 or TRBV12-4, with 7 bases that match TRBD1. The CDR3 sequence is 15 residues long. V lost 5 bases and J lost 8; bases outside the gene matches: 9. The CDR3 DNA sequence: TGTGCCAGCAGTGGGACAGACCCTTTAGATTCACCCCTCCACTTT. This gives the protein CASSGTDPLDSPLHF.

This clonotype was seen a few times. The chain carries TRBV9 and TRBJ2-7; D assignment may be TRBD1 or TRBD2 (6 bases each). The CDR3 consists of 15 residues. Germline CDR1 reads SGDLS; CDR2 reads YYNGEE. Trimming left V 4 bases short and J 2 bases short, with 16 bases between. The CDR3 region is CASSPTGEGAYEQYF. The CDR3 nucleotides read TGTGCCAGCAGCCCCACGGGAGAGGGGGCCTACGAGCAGTACTTC.

V gene TRBV7-2 combines with J gene TRBJ2-1; no firm D call. Trimming stripped 6 bases from V and 4 bases from J, with 7 bases between. CDR1 is SGHTA, CDR2 FQGNSA, per germline. The CDR3 is made up of 12 amino acids. This CDR3 reads CASSPLYNEQFF. The CDR3 DNA follows: TGTGCCAGCAGTCCTCTTTACAATGAGCAGTTCTTC. The full variable domain, completed using reference TRBV7-2 and TRBJ2-1, is GAGVSQSPSNKVTEKGKDVELRCDPISGHTALYWYRQSLGQGLEFLIYFQGNSAPDKSGLPSDRFSAERTGGSVSTLTIQRTQQEDSAVYLCASSPLYNEQFFGPGTRLTVL.

This clonotype occurred a few times. The chain recombines TRBV12-3 or TRBV12-4 with TRBJ2-3; D remains unclear. The ends were cut back, 3 bases at V and 4 bases at J, with 5 bases in the middle. The CDR3 is made up of 12 amino acids. For the CDR3, the DNA is TGTGCCAGCAGTTTTTACCCAGATACGCAGTATTTT. Protein product: CASSFYPDTQYF.

This clonotype was seen more than once but under ten times. The gene calls are TRBV20-1 and TRBJ2-7; D is unclear. This CDR3 has 12 residues. V dropped 3 bases and J dropped 3 bases, with 9 bases sitting between them. CDR1 DFQATT and CDR2 SNEGSKA come from the germline V gene (reference sequence). CDR3 region: CSARTDRYEQYF. In DNA, the CDR3 is TGCAGTGCTAGGACGGACCGCTACGAGCAGTACTTC.

Here the CDR3 DNA reads TGCAGTGCTAGCGGCAAGTACTACGAGCAGTACTTC. Translation gives CSASGKYYEQYF. This chain joins TRBV20-1 and TRBJ2-7; no definite D call. Per the germline V gene, CDR1 is DFQATT and CDR2 is SNEGSKA (reference sequence). Trimming cost V 3 bases and J 3 bases, with 9 bases left between them. The CDR3 runs 12 residues.

V is TRBV6-6 and J is TRBJ1-2; D is perhaps TRBD1 (6 bases). V was shortened by 6 bases and J by 0 bases, with 14 bases between the two germline ends. The germline V gene encodes CDR1 MNHNY and CDR2 SVGAGI (reference sequence). This CDR3 has 15 amino acids. CDR3 coding DNA: TGTGCCAGCAGACAGGGCGAAGGGGCTAACTATGGCTACACCTTC. The encoded protein is CASRQGEGANYGYTF.

The chain uses TRBV6-1 and TRBJ2-3; the D is unclear. Trimming took off 3 bases at V and 0 bases at J, with 10 bases between the two ends. The CDR3 is 15 amino acids. CDR1 MNHNS and CDR2 SASEGT come from the germline V gene. Written as DNA, the CDR3 is TGTGCCAGCAGTGATACCAGGCGAAGCACAGATACGCAGTATTTT. Translating gives CASSDTRRSTDTQYF.

This clonotype was counted at least ten times. As DNA, the CDR3 is TGTGCCAGCAGAGGACTAGCGGGAGGGCCCTGGGAGCAGTTCTTC. Residues: CASRGLAGGPWEQFF. This chain uses TRBV11-2 with TRBJ2-1; TRBD2 aligns across 15 bases. V shed 6 bases, J shed 10 bases, and the junction held 7 bases outside the gene matches. The length of the CDR3 is 15 residues. Germline CDR1 and CDR2: SGHAT and FQNNGV.

The gene calls are TRBV7-6 and TRBJ2-1; 9 positions agree with TRBD2. Trimming at V came to 4 bases and at J to 0 bases, leaving 10 bases not matched to a gene. From germline, CDR1 is SGHVS and CDR2 FNYEAQ. The CDR3 is 18 residues long. This chain's CDR3 is CASSSPAGSGSSYNEQFF. The CDR3 DNA follows: TGTGCCAGCAGCTCCCCCGCCGGTAGCGGGAGCTCCTACAATGAGCAGTTCTTC.

A few counts support this clonotype. In DNA form, the CDR3 reads TGTGCCAGCAGTTTAGTGACTACCTGGGGCGGGGAGCTGTTTTTT. The encoded protein is CASSLVTTWGGELFF. The V and J genes are TRBV27 and TRBJ2-2; weak D call: TRBD2 (5 bases). The CDR3 extends over 15 amino acids. Germline V gene sequence: CDR1 MNHEY, CDR2 SMNVEV (reference sequence). V was shortened by 2 bases and J by 7 bases, with 14 bases between the two germline ends.

This clonotype turned up a few times. V is TRBV3-1 and J is TRBJ2-7, with D possibly TRBD1 on 5 matching bases. Between the trimmed V and J ends, which lost 1 base and 6 bases, there was a span of 7 bases. There are 12 residues in the CDR3. Germline V gives CDR1 LGHDT, CDR2 YNNKEL (reference sequence). The CDR3 is CASSQVGAEQYF. The CDR3 DNA reads TGTGCCAGCAGCCAAGTTGGGGCCGAGCAGTACTTC.

This clonotype was seen many times. The rearrangement links TRBV24-1 to TRBJ2-3; D gene uncertain. This CDR3 has 15 residues. The germline gives CDR1 KGHDR, CDR2 SFDVKD. The V end was cut by 3 bases, the J end by 4 bases, with 13 bases between. The DNA of the CDR3 is TGTGCCACCAGTGATCCCGGATCTACCCCAGATACGCAGTATTTT. The encoded protein is CATSDPGSTPDTQYF.

The table lists this clonotype with a count of one. The V and J genes are TRBV29-1 and TRBJ2-3; 10 positions agree with TRBD2. V shed 6 bases and J 2 bases; nucleotides not matched to a gene: 5. Germline V gene lookup returns CDR1 SQVTM and CDR2 ANQGSEA. The length of the CDR3 is 14 residues. CDR3 in DNA: TGCAGCGTCCAACTAGCGGGAATCACAGATACGCAGTATTTT. Encoded protein: CSVQLAGITDTQYF.

This clonotype was detected ten times or more. This chain uses TRBV19 with TRBJ2-1; tentative D call: TRBD2 (6 bases). V was clipped by 5 bases and J by 7 bases, with 21 bases between them. The length of the CDR3 is 16 residues. The germline CDR1 and CDR2 sequences are LNHDA and SQIVND (reference sequence). CDR3 sequence (DNA): TGTGCCAGTAGTCCTCCAGGGACTGGCGACATAAATGAGCAGTTCTTC. As protein: CASSPPGTGDINEQFF.

This clonotype was detected a few times. This rearrangement joins TRBV12-3 or TRBV12-4 to TRBJ2-1; D is perhaps TRBD2 (5 bases). The CDR3 covers 13 residues. Between the trimmed V and J ends, which lost 5 bases and 4 bases, there was a span of 9 bases. CDR3 in amino acids: CASSPGEYNEQFF. DNA for the CDR3: TGTGCCAGCAGTCCCGGGGAGTACAATGAGCAGTTCTTC.

The sample holds many counts of this clonotype. The gene calls are TRBV7-9 and TRBJ2-1; 10 bases are a match to TRBD2. Looked up from germline, CDR1 is SEHNR and CDR2 is FQNEAQ (reference sequence). The length of the CDR3 is 15 residues. Trimming at V came to 5 bases and at J to 4 bases, leaving 5 bases not matched to a gene. In DNA, the CDR3 is TGTGCCAGCAGCCCAGAGGGACTAGCGTACAATGAGCAGTTCTTC. The encoded protein is CASSPEGLAYNEQFF.

The chain has TRBV28 and TRBJ2-1; TRBD1 matches at 9 bases. The CDR3 contains 15 residues. The V segment lost 5 bases and the J segment 5 bases; nucleotides outside the gene matches: 7. The germline V gene has CDR1 MDHEN and CDR2 SYDVKM. The CDR3 loop reads CASSGGQGFNNEQFF. DNA of the CDR3: TGTGCCAGCAGTGGCGGACAGGGGTTTAACAATGAGCAGTTCTTC.

This clonotype was counted a few times. CDR3 bases: TGCAGCGTTGGCCCTCTTTCAGCAGCGAACACAGATACGCAGTATTTT. It yields the protein CSVGPLSAANTDTQYF. V usage is TRBV29-1 and J usage is TRBJ2-3; D is ambiguous. Germline CDR1 SQVTM, CDR2 ANQGSEA. The CDR3 runs to 16 residues. Trimming removed 4 bases at V and 2 bases at J, with 19 bases between.

This clonotype was picked up a small number of times. V usage is TRBV5-4 and J usage is TRBJ1-4; maybe TRBD1 (6 bases). CDR3 length: 15 amino acids. Trimming took 1 base from V and 5 from J, leaving 12 bases between them. Germline lookup yields CDR1 SGHNT and CDR2 YYREEE (reference sequence). The CDR3 DNA follows: TGTGCCAGCAGCTTGACGGGACACAGCAATGAAAAACTGTTTTTT. Encoded protein: CASSLTGHSNEKLFF.

This clonotype was seen a few times. The rearrangement joins TRBV7-2 to TRBJ1-6; no reliable D call. V lost 3 bases, J lost 10 bases, and 7 bases lay in between. CDR1 and CDR2 from the germline V gene are SGHTA and FQGNSA. The CDR3 runs to 12 residues. The CDR3 coding sequence is TGTGCCAGCAGCTTCTCCGGCTCACCCCTCCACTTT. Translating gives CASSFSGSPLHF. The entire variable domain, with the rest obtained from reference TRBV7-2 and TRBJ1-6, is as follows: GAGVSQSPSNKVTEKGKDVELRCDPISGHTALYWYRQSLGQGLEFLIYFQGNSAPDKSGLPSDRFSAERTGGSVSTLTIQRTQQEDSAVYLCASSFSGSPLHFGNGTRLTVT.

There are a few counts of this clonotype. The chain combines TRBV6-2 or TRBV6-3 with TRBJ2-4; D is unresolved. Trimming pared 7 bases from V and 6 bases from J, leaving 7 bases between. Germline CDR1 reads MNHEY; CDR2 reads SVGEGT. CDR3 length: 11 residues. The CDR3 DNA reads TGTGCCAGCACCCTAGGAAACATTCAGTACTTC. Protein: CASTLGNIQYF.

This clonotype was detected many times. This sequence joins TRBV7-2 and TRBJ2-3; the D gene is possibly TRBD1 (7 bases). Germline V lookup: CDR1 SGHTA, CDR2 FQGNSA. The CDR3 runs to 14 residues. V gave up 8 bases and J gave up 2 bases, with 14 bases separating them. The chain's CDR3 is CASAHRGLTDTQYF. The CDR3 DNA follows: TGTGCCAGCGCTCACAGGGGACTCACAGATACGCAGTATTTT.

V is TRBV5-1 and J is TRBJ1-1; 7 bases are shared with TRBD1. The CDR3 is 17 amino acids. Germline V gene sequence: CDR1 SGHRS, CDR2 YFSETQ. V lost 0 bases to trimming and J lost 0 bases; unmatched junction nucleotides: 8. This CDR3 reads CASSLAGTAHMNTEAFF. The CDR3 DNA sequence: TGCGCCAGCAGCTTGGCCGGGACAGCCCACATGAACACTGAAGCTTTCTTT.